This TCR beta chain was identified in a study of shared clonotypes between healthy human individuals (dated by TCRdb to about 2020). For context, the study as a whole: A few men and two women, aged 18 to 49 years, made up the cohort. Per donor, three plates each were used for CD4 naive and CD4 memory, two for CD8 naive, and one for CD8 memory. The study deeply sequenced blood TCR repertoires of about 5 healthy adults to estimate repertoire size and the extent of clonotype sharing between individuals. Different laboratories and diverse techniques were used to prepare libraries and sequence TCR repertoires, to increase sequencing depth and limit assay-specific biases. Leukapheresis yielded between about 0.85 and 10 billion PBMCs per donor. Here is what the overall study found, with its caveats: Pairwise subsampling indicated that sequencing depth was expected to affect the degree of clonotype sharing among donors. The genetic and exposure-history diversity represented was limited by the small number of donors. Across several donors, 4.5% to 6.5% of naive CD4, 3% to 4% of naive CD8, 2.3% of memory CD4, and 0.4% to 0.45% of memory CD8 clonotypes were shared. Sampling was restricted to blood, and TCR repertoires in tissues likely differ from the TCR repertoires found in blood. Incomplete sequencing was indicated by rarefaction of sorted-subset datasets, despite the large sequencing depth. Naive subsets generally had larger estimated clonotype richness than memory subsets did. Clonotypes shared by all four sorted-subset donors showed higher generation probabilities than non-shared clonotypes.

Using the deep immunoSEQ assay, TCR CDR3 regions were amplified from genomic DNA by multiplex PCR. Extracted genomic DNA from each cell subset was spread evenly across all wells of several immunoSEQ 96-well plates, with each plate serving as a replicate. For sorted subsets, each replicate PCR was loaded with approximately 200 ng genomic DNA, equivalent to 30,000 or so T cell genomes. Purified libraries were measured with a Qubit 3.0 fluorometer, size-checked on a Bioanalyzer 2100, and measured again with the KAPA Library Quantification kit. A separate single-read 150-cycle Illumina NextSeq 550 flow cell was used to sequence each immunoSEQ 96-well plate. The source study handled its data this way. Because only junctional sequences without quality scores were contained in the immunoSEQ output, filtering matching that applied to full-length reads could not be performed. To assign V/J genes and CDR3, sequences were annotated using PyIR, a Python wrapper for IgBLAST v1.9, with IMGT germline references. Any read was removed if the V/J assignment was weak (E-value above 1e-6), the CDR3 was missing, or the read contained stop codons, out-of-frame junctions, or ambiguous translated residues. A V3J clonotype was defined by an identical inferred V gene, J gene, and CDR3 amino acid sequence. The percentage overlap between two repertoires was calculated by dividing the number of shared unique clonotypes by the size of the smaller repertoire. RTK rarefaction, the Chao1 estimator, and Recon v2.1 estimates of unobserved clonotypes were used to assess repertoire richness. Generation probabilities were computed with OLGA for all TCRbeta clonotypes obtained by the gDNA method from several donors. Imported from immuneACCESS, the table was reduced by TCRdb to in-frame sequences with V and J called. These copies leave out some clones; in studies compared against another copy, an unresolved V gene accounts for under half, and the cause of the remainder is not known. V and J calls and clone size follow that table, whereas D and trimming were derived from the DNA. For this sample the table gives 2 million to 2.5 million clones, of which about 90% were detected only once. The ten largest clones add up to 0.37% of the sample.

The donors were healthy, HIV-negative adults with no recently reported acute infections or vaccinations. Every donor was a Caucasian adult living in Nashville, Tennessee, USA. CD4+ T cells were enriched through magnetic negative selection, after which naive cells were positively selected on CD45RA and the remaining negative fraction served as the memory subset. Blood was obtained by leukapheresis, after which PBMCs were separated by Ficoll-Histopaque density gradient centrifugation and cryopreserved in liquid nitrogen vapor phase. Purity and quantity of every magnetically sorted T cell population were checked by analytical flow cytometry. Genomic DNA was isolated from each sorted fraction and quantified by UV absorbance on a Nanodrop 2000c. Comment on this clone: Its antigen is currently not known. The input lacks base qualities; no much larger clone sits a single base away.

Specimen: naive CD4+ T cells from PBMCs. This specimen's cell subset or site label, per the study, means: CD45RA+ positively selected. This receptor was taken from a young man in good health. Some clones in this sample may be carry-over from other donors' samples.

The nucleotides are TGTGCCAGCAGTTACAGCGGGAGATACAATGAGCAGTTCTTC. Its amino acids are CASSYSGRYNEQFF. Recombination joined TRBV27 with TRBJ2-1, and 8 junctional nucleotides match TRBD2. The germline V gene encodes CDR1 MNHEY and CDR2 SMNVEV (reference sequence). The V end gives up 4 bases and the J end 4 bases, leaving 3 bases in the junction not matched to a gene. The CDR3, from cysteine to phenylalanine, totals 14 residues. Of the read, only the CDR3 DNA is kept; its 42 bases are in frame from base 1.